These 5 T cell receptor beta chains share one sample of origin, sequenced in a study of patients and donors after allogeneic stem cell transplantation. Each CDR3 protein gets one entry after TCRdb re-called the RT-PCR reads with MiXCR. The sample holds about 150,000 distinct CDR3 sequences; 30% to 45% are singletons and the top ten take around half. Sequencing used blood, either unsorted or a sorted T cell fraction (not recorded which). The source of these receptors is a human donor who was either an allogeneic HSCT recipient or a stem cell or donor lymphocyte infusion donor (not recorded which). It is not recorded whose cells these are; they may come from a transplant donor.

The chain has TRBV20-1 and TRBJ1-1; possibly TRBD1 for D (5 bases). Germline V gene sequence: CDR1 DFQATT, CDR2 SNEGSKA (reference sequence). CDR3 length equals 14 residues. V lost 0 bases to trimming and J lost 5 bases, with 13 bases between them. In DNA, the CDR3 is TGCAGTGCTAGAGATAACATGTGGGGGACTGAAGCTTTCTTT. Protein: CSARDNMWGTEAFF.

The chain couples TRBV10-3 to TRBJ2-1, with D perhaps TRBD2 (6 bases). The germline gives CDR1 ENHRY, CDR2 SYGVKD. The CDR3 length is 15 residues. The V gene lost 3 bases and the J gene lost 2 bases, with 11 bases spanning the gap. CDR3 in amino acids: CAISDPGTPYNEQFF. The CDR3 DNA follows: TGTGCCATCAGTGATCCCGGGACTCCCTACAATGAGCAGTTCTTC.

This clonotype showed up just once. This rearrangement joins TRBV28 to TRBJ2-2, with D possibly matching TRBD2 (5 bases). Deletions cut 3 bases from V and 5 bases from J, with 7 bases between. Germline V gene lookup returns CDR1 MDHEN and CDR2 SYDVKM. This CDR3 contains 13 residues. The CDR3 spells CASSFRRTGELFF. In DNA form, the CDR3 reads TGTGCCAGCAGTTTTAGGAGGACCGGGGAGCTGTTTTTT.

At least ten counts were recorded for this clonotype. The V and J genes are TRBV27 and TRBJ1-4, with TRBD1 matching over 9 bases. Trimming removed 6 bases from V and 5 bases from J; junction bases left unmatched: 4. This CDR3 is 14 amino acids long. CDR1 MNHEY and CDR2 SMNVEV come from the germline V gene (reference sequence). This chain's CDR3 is CASSLGTGNEKLFF. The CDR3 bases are TGTGCCAGCAGCTTAGGGACAGGGAATGAAAAACTGTTTTTT.

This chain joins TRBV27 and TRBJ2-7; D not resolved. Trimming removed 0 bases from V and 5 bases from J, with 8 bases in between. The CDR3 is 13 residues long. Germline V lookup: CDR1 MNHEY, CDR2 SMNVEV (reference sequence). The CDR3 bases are TGTGCCAGCAGTTTATCAGGGCGGCACGAGCAGTACGTC. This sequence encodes CASSLSGRHEQYV.